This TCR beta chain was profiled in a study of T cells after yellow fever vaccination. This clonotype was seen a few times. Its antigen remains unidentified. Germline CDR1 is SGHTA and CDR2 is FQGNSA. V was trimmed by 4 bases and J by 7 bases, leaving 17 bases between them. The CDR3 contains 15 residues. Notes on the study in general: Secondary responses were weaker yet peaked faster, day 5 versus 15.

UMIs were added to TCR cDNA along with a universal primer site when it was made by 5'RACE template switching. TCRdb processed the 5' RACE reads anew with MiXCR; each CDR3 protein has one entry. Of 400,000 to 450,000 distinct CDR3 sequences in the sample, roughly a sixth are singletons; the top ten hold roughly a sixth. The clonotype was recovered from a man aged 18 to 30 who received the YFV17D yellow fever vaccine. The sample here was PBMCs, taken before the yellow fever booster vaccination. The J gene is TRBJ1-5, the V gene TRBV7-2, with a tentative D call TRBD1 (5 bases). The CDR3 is CASSSRFGTQQPQHF. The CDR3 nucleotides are TGTGCCAGCAGCTCCCGGTTTGGGACCCAGCAGCCCCAGCATTTT.